This T cell receptor beta chain was identified in a study of T cell repertoires in cytomegalovirus infection. On the study more broadly: The authors relied on CMV epitopes, both recently identified HLA-C-restricted and well-studied HLA-B-restricted. Both a matching HLA type and CMV infection were indicated by public TCR beta signatures.

In the case of this clonotype: Its target is not known.

Findings and limits, study-wide: The ex vivo response was dominated by HLA-C-restricted CMV-specific TCR beta clonotypes.

TCRdb called the reads again in MiXCR, with one record for every CDR3 protein. The table shows 900,000 to 950,000 distinct CDR3 sequences, with approximately 30% occurring only once. Sequencing was performed on cultured CD8+ T cells from PBMCs, taken from culture after CMV antigen stimulation. The TCR comes from a human donor in good health (CMV status not recorded). Some clones in this sample may be carry-over from other donors' samples.

The CDR3 DNA reads as TGTGCCAGCAGTTACGCCCAGTTCCCAGATACGCAGTATTTT. Translation: CASSYAQFPDTQYF. The rearrangement joins TRBV6-2 or TRBV6-3 to TRBJ2-3; D not certain. Germline CDR1 reads MNHEY; CDR2 reads SVGEGT. The CDR3 has 14 residues. Trimming stripped 2 bases from V and 4 bases from J, with 10 bases between.